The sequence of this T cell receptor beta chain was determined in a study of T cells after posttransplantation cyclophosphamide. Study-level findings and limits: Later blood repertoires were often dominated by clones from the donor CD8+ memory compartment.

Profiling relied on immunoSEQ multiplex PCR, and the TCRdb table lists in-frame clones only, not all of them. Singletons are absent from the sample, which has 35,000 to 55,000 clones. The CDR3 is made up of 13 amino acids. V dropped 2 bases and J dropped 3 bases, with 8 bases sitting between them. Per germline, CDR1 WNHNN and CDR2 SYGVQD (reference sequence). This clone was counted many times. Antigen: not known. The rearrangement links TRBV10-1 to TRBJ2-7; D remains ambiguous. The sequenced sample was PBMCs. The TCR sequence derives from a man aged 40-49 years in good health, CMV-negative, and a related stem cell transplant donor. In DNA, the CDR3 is TGCGCCAGCAGTGAGGCAGGAGACTACGAGCAGTACGTC. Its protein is CASSEAGDYEQYV.